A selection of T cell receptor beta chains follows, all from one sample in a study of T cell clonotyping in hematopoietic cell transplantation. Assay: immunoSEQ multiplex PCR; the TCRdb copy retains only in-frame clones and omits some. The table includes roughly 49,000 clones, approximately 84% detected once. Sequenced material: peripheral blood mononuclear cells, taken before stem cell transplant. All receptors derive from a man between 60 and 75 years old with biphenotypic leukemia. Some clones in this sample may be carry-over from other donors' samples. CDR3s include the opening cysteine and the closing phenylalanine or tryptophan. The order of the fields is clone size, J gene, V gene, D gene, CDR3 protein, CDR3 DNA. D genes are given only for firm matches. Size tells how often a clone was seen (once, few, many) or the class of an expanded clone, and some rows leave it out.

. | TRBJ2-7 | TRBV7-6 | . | CASTLNPGEAGEQYF | TGTGCCAGCACCTTGAACCCGGGGGAGGCAGGCGAGCAGTACTTC
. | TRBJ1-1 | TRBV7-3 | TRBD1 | CASSQGTGFNTEAFF | TGTGCCAGCAGCCAAGGGACAGGGTTCAACACTGAAGCTTTCTTT
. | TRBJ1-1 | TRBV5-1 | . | CASSSRSGSNAEAFF | TGCGCCAGCAGCTCCCGATCGGGGAGTAACGCTGAAGCTTTCTTT
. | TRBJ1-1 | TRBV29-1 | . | CSVGQPNTEAFF | TGCAGCGTTGGACAGCCGAACACTGAAGCTTTCTTT
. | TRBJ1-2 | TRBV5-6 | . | CASSFGHANYGYTF | TGTGCCAGCAGCTTCGGACATGCTAACTATGGCTACACCTTC
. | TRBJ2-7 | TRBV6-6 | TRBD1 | CASYTGGLPYEQYF | TGTGCCAGCTATACAGGGGGGCTACCCTACGAGCAGTACTTC
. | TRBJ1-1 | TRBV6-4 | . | CASLGRHGNTEAFF | TGTGCCAGCCTGGGGAGGCACGGTAACACTGAAGCTTTCTTT
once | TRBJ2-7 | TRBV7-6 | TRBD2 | CASSSFRGSGRYEQYF | TGTGCCAGCAGCTCCTTTAGGGGGAGCGGGAGGTACGAGCAGTACTTC
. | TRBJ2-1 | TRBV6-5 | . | CASSYVRTSNEQFF | TGTGCCAGCAGTTACGTCCGAACGTCCAATGAGCAGTTCTTC
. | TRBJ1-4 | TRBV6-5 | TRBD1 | CASAETGLNEKLFF | TGTGCCAGCGCTGAGACAGGGCTAAATGAAAAACTGTTTTTT
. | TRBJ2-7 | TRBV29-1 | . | CSVANYIEQYF | TGCAGCGTTGCCAACTATATTGAGCAGTACTTC
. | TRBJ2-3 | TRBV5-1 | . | CASSSARGTYTDTQYF | TGCGCCAGCAGCTCGGCGCGCGGAACCTACACAGATACGCAGTATTTT
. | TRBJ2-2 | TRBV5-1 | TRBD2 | CASSPGTSGIGELFF | TGCGCCAGCAGCCCTGGGACTAGCGGGATTGGGGAGCTGTTTTTT
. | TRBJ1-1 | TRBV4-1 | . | CASSQRTQGQTAAFF | TGCGCCAGCAGCCAACGTACACAGGGTCAGACCGCAGCTTTCTTT
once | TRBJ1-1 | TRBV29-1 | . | CSVAPGRIGLTEAFF | TGCAGCGTCGCCCCGGGACGGATAGGACTCACTGAAGCTTTCTTT
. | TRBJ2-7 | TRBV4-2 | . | CASSQELYPVRTYEQYF | TGTGCCAGCAGCCAAGAACTATACCCAGTCAGAACCTACGAGCAGTACTTC
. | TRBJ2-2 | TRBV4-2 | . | CASSPPQNTGELFF | TGTGCCAGCAGCCCCCCTCAGAACACCGGGGAGCTGTTTTTT
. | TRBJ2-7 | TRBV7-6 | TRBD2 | CASSPRWTSGYEQYF | TGTGCCAGCAGCCCCCGGTGGACTAGCGGCTACGAGCAGTACTTC
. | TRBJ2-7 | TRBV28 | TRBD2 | CASSSVLAGVYEQYF | TGTGCCAGCAGTTCCGTGCTAGCGGGAGTCTACGAGCAGTACTTC
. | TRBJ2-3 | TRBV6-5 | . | CASSYRLTSTDTQYF | TGTGCCAGCAGTTACCGACTAACTAGCACAGATACGCAGTATTTT
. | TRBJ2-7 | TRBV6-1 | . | CASSFVEPDYYEQYF | TGTGCCAGCAGTTTTGTAGAACCCGACTACTACGAGCAGTACTTC
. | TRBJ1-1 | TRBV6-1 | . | CASAGTEYTEAFF | TGTGCCAGCGCCGGAACAGAATACACTGAAGCTTTCTTT
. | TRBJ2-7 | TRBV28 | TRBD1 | CASSWGGQGSYEQYF | TGTGCCAGCAGCTGGGGGGGACAGGGTAGCTACGAGCAGTACTTC
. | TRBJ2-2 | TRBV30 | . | CAWSVLYGTGELFF | TGTGCCTGGAGTGTACTTTATGGAACCGGGGAGCTGTTTTTT
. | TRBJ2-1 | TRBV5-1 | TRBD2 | CASSFPAGGNLHSYNEQFF | TGCGCCAGCAGCTTCCCGGCGGGAGGGAACCTTCACTCCTACAATGAGCAGTTCTTC
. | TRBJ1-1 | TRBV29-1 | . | CSVDGEGENTEAFF | TGCAGCGTTGATGGGGAGGGGGAAAACACTGAAGCTTTCTTT
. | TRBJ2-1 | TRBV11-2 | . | CASSSTPQGTEQFF | TGTGCCAGCAGCTCTACCCCCCAGGGGACTGAGCAGTTCTTC
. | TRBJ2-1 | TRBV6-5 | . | CASSRQSSYNEQFF | TGTGCCAGCAGTCGACAGAGCTCCTACAATGAGCAGTTCTTC
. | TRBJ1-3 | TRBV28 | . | CASSLVLFDRSGNTIYF | TGTGCCAGCAGTTTAGTACTTTTTGACAGGTCTGGAAACACCATATATTTT